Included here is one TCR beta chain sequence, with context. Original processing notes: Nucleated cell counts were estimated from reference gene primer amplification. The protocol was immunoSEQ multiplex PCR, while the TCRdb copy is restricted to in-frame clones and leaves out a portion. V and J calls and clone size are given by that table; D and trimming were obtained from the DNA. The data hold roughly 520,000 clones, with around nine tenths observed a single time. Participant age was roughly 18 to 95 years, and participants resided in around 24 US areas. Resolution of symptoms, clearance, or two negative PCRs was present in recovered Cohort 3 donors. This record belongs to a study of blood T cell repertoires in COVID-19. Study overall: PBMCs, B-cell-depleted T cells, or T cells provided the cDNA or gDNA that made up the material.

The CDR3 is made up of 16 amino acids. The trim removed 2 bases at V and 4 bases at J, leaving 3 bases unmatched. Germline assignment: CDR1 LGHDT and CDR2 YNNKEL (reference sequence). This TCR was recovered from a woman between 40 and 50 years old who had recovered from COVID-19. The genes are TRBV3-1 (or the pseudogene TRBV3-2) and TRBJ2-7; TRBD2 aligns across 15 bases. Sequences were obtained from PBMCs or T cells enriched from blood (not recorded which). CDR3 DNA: TGTGCCAGCAGCCAAATCGGGACTAGCGGGAGGTACGAGCAGTACTTC. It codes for CASSQIGTSGRYEQYF.